This TCR beta chain was profiled in a study of cytomegalovirus exposure and HLA in healthy donors. Study-level findings and limits: Most TCRs appeared rarely, but some public TCRs recurred in many donors.

J gave up 1 base and V 4 bases, and 11 bases lay outside the gene matches. Germline CDR1 is SGDLS and CDR2 is YYNGEE. The CDR3 covers 18 residues. Turning to this clone: Its antigen is still unknown.

Sequencing was performed with immunoSEQ multiplex PCR; in TCRdb, only in-frame clones are kept and a portion is missing. The data contain over 150,000 clones, less than 85% of them singletons. The sequenced sample consisted of PBMCs. The TCR originated in a man younger than 35 in good health and CMV-seropositive. The chain recombines TRBV9 with TRBJ2-1; 10 bases are a match to TRBD1. Written as DNA, the CDR3 is TGTGCCAGCAGCTTAACCGGGACAGGGGCCCTATCCTACAATGAGCAGTTCTTC. Encoded protein: CASSLTGTGALSYNEQFF.